Presented here are 9 T cell receptor beta chains from one specimen sequenced in a study of CD8 T cells in ankylosing spondylitis (dated by TCRdb to the late 2010s). Libraries were built with 5' RACE. TCRdb lists the instrument as Illumina HiSeq 2500. TCRdb applied fastp at Q25 and MiXCR to the public reads, then kept only in-frame beta chains. Duplicate CDR3 protein sequences are folded into a single record with the most common DNA and genes. For this sample the table gives 250,000 or so distinct CDR3 sequences, of which approximately 24% were detected only once. Together, the top ten hold roughly 0.67% of the sample. The specimen was blood, either unsorted or a sorted T cell fraction (not recorded which). All receptors derive from a male donor with ankylosing spondylitis or in good health (not recorded which).

This clonotype was detected many times. The chain uses TRBV29-1 and TRBJ2-5, with unresolved D. CDR1 and CDR2 from the germline V gene are SQVTM and ANQGSEA. With 4 bases removed from V and 4 bases from J, the gap between germline ends came to 10 bases. The length of the CDR3 is 12 residues. Here the CDR3 DNA reads TGCAGCGTTGGATGGTTCGGAGAGACCCAGTACTTC. It yields the protein CSVGWFGETQYF.

In this sample, this clonotype turned up once. The chain combines TRBV18 with TRBJ2-7, with a possible D match to TRBD2 (5 bases). CDR1 is KGHSH and CDR2 is LQKENI in the germline V gene. The CDR3 contains 14 residues. Trimming pared 0 bases from V and 7 bases from J, leaving 13 bases between. The CDR3 loop reads CASSPPRQPGEQYF. In DNA, the CDR3 is TGTGCCAGCTCACCACCACGGCAGCCGGGAGAGCAGTACTTC.

This chain uses TRBV29-1 with TRBJ2-1; D remains ambiguous. The V end was cut by 2 bases, the J end by 0 bases, with 8 bases between. The CDR3 length is 14 residues. The germline CDR1 and CDR2 sequences are SQVTM and ANQGSEA. The CDR3 sequence: CSVESLTSYNEQFF. For the CDR3, the DNA is TGCAGCGTTGAATCACTTACCTCCTACAATGAGCAGTTCTTC.

The chain joins TRBV20-1 to TRBJ1-5; a weak D match, TRBD1 (5 bases). V was trimmed by 0 bases and J by 5 bases, leaving 8 bases between them. The CDR3 runs 13 residues. Germline CDR1 reads DFQATT; CDR2 reads SNEGSKA (reference sequence). CDR3 sequence (DNA): TGCAGTGCTAGAGATAGGGACCATCAGCCCCAGCATTTT. It translates to CSARDRDHQPQHF.

This clonotype was seen many times. This chain links TRBV28 with TRBJ2-5, with D hard to call. Trimming removed 5 bases from V and 0 bases from J, with 16 bases in between. Germline-derived CDR1 and CDR2 are MDHEN and SYDVKM. This CDR3 has 16 residues. The CDR3 nucleotides read TGTGCCAGCAGTCCCCACCAATACCATTACCAAGAGACCCAGTACTTC. Translating it yields CASSPHQYHYQETQYF.

Many counts were recorded for this clonotype. The chain has TRBV20-1 and TRBJ1-2; no clear D gene. Germline assignment: CDR1 DFQATT and CDR2 SNEGSKA (reference sequence). V dropped 3 bases and J dropped 7 bases, with 6 bases sitting between them. The CDR3 totals 10 residues. In nucleotides, the CDR3 is TGCAGTGCTAGCAACGGTGGCTACACCTTC. Its protein is CSASNGGYTF.

A word on this clonotype: Because the CDR3's place on the DNA is in doubt, the DNA is left out and the CDR3 is given as listed by TCRdb. The chain has TRBV12-3 or TRBV12-4 and TRBJ1-4; no DNA check was done on the table's D call, TRBD1. The CDR3 is made up of 19 amino acids, end residues included. The CDR3 here is CASIRPGQGVQVNEKLFFF.

This rearrangement joins TRBV5-5 to TRBJ1-3; unclear D gene. The CDR3 covers 16 residues. With 0 bases removed from V and 0 bases from J, the gap between germline ends came to 10 bases. Germline V gene sequence: CDR1 SGHKS, CDR2 YYEKEE (reference sequence). CDR3 DNA: TGTGCCAGCAGCTTGGGACCGGCGGGCTCTGGAAACACCATATATTTT. Translated, it gives CASSLGPAGSGNTIYF.

This clonotype turned up a few times. The chain joins TRBV6-1 to TRBJ1-5; the match to TRBD1 covers 7 bases. Looked up from germline, CDR1 is MNHNS and CDR2 is SASEGT. Trimming removed 6 bases from V and 2 bases from J; junction bases left unmatched: 7. The CDR3 extends over 15 amino acids. The CDR3: CASSRTGAGNQPQHF. The CDR3 DNA reads as TGTGCCAGCAGCCGTACAGGGGCCGGCAATCAGCCCCAGCATTTT.